The TCR beta chain described here comes from a study of CD8 T cells in ankylosing spondylitis. Study outcomes and limitations: Significantly higher representation of disease-linked clones was reported for matched ankylosing spondylitis synovial fluid.

MiXCR, run by TCRdb on the 5' RACE reads, gives a single entry per CDR3 protein. This sample has more than 250,000 distinct CDR3 sequences, with 11% found just once. The length of the CDR3 is 15 amino acids, counting both ends. Germline assignment: CDR1 MNHEY and CDR2 SMNVEV (reference sequence). This clonotype was seen many times. Its antigen is not known. The DNA is left out, because the CDR3 cannot be placed on it with certainty; the CDR3 is given as TCRdb lists it. The chain has TRBV27 and TRBJ2-7; the D call of TRBD2 is as the table states it, not checked on the DNA. The clonotype comes from a female donor with ankylosing spondylitis or in good health (not recorded which). Source material: blood, either unsorted or a sorted T cell fraction (not recorded which). CDR3 loop: CASSFGPGGSYEQYF.